This T cell receptor (beta chain) was found in a study of T cell responses to AZD1222 COVID-19 vaccine. Some clones are missing from TCRdb's copy, which holds only in-frame ones; the method was immunoSEQ multiplex PCR. The sample shows about 150,000 clones, 80% to 90% of them seen only once. Regarding the study as a whole: Dominant CD4 TCR responses targeted spike regions 160-218 and 743-854. It was only a handful of AZD1222 recipients who were seropositive at baseline. Clonal diversity may have been underestimated in mostly white British donors.

The CDR3 sequence is 15 residues long. Germline CDR1 and CDR2: MGHRA and YSYEKL. V shed 4 bases, J shed 7 bases, and the junction held 7 bases outside the gene matches. Comment on this clone: Antigen unknown.

V is TRBV4-1 and J is TRBJ2-7; TRBD2 matches at 13 bases. The sequence derives from an adult in good health. This material consisted of peripheral blood, taken on day 0 of AZD1222 vaccination. The CDR3 coding sequence is TGCGCCAGCAGCCCACTAGCGGGAGGGCCGGGAGAGCAGTACTTC. This gives the protein CASSPLAGGPGEQYF.